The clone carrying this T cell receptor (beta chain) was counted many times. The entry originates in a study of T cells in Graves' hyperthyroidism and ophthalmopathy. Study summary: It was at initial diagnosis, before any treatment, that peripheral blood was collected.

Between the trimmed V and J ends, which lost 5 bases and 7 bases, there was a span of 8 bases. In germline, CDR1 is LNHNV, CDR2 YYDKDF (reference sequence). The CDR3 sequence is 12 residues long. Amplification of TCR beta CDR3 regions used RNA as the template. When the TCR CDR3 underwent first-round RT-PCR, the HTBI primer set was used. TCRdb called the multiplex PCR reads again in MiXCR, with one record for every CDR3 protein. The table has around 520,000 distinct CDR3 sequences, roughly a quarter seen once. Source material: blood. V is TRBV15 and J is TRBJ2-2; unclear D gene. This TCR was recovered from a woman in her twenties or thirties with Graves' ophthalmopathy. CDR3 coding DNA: TGTGCCACCAGCCGTTACGACGGGGAGCTGTTTTTT. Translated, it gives CATSRYDGELFF.